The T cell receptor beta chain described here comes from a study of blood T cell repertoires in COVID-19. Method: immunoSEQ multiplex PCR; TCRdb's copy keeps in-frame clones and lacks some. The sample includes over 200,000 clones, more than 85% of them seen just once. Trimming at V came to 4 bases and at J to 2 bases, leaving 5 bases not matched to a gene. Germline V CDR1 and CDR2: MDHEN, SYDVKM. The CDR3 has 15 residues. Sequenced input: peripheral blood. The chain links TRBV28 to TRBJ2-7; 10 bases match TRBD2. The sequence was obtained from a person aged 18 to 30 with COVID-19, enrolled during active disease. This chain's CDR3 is CASSSSAGGPYEQYF. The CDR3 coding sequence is TGTGCCAGCAGTTCGTCAGCGGGAGGGCCCTACGAGCAGTACTTC.